These 9 T cell receptor beta chains were sequenced from one sample in a study of identical twins. TCRdb re-called the 5' RACE reads with MiXCR, one entry per CDR3 protein. Seen here are fewer than 900,000 distinct CDR3 sequences, 20% to 25% observed once, and the top ten hold more than 4%. These data were also reused for a study on T cells expressing NK-cell markers.

The specimen was PBMCs. These receptors all stem from a young woman in good health.

This clonotype has more than one count but fewer than ten. The genes are TRBV12-3 or TRBV12-4 and TRBJ2-2, with 7 bases lining up with TRBD1. J lost 5 bases, V lost 1 base, and 13 bases had no gene match. The CDR3 totals 18 residues. The CDR3: CASSLDRGVLGETGELFF. In DNA, the CDR3 is TGTGCCAGCAGTTTAGACAGGGGCGTATTGGGGGAGACCGGGGAGCTGTTTTTT.

The rearrangement uses TRBV7-2 and TRBJ2-1; D unresolved. The germline V gene has CDR1 SGHTA and CDR2 FQGNSA. This CDR3 spans 13 amino acids. V was cut by 5 bases and J by 7 bases, with 12 bases left in between. The CDR3 bases are TGTGCCAGCAGCACCTCAGCGAGAAATGAGCAGTTCTTC. It codes for CASSTSARNEQFF.

This clonotype was recorded a few times. This chain connects TRBV20-1 to TRBJ2-1; D perhaps matches TRBD1 (5 bases). The CDR3 contains 11 residues. Trimming shortened V by 3 bases and J by 9 bases, and 9 bases separated the two germline ends. Germline values: CDR1 DFQATT, CDR2 SNEGSKA (reference sequence). CDR3 in DNA: TGCAGTGCTAGCAAAGGGGCTGAGCAGTTCTTC. This codes for CSASKGAEQFF.

There are a few counts of this clonotype. This rearrangement joins TRBV20-1 to TRBJ2-7, with D unclear. CDR3 length: 12 amino acids. Germline V lookup: CDR1 DFQATT, CDR2 SNEGSKA (reference sequence). The V and J ends lost 7 bases and 2 bases respectively, with 12 bases between them. CDR3 sequence (DNA): TGCAGTGGTAACAAGACGCCCTACGAGCAGTACTTC. This codes for CSGNKTPYEQYF.

This clonotype was observed a handful of times. The chain has TRBV27 and TRBJ1-1; D not resolved. This CDR3 region has 14 residues. V dropped 8 bases and J dropped 1 base, with 14 bases sitting between them. CDR1 and CDR2 from the germline V gene are MNHEY and SMNVEV (reference sequence). The CDR3 sequence is CASGNGGGNTEAFF. Written as DNA, the CDR3 is TGTGCCAGCGGGAATGGAGGAGGGAACACTGAAGCTTTCTTT.

The chain employs TRBV20-1 and TRBJ2-1, with D uncertain. V gave up 6 bases and J gave up 16 bases, with 22 bases separating them. CDR1 DFQATT and CDR2 SNEGSKA come from the germline V gene (reference sequence). The CDR3 is 12 amino acids. In DNA form, the CDR3 reads TGCAGTGCCGGCCGGTCGGGCCGAGAAAAATTCTTC. Its translation is CSAGRSGREKFF.

There are a few counts of this clonotype. V usage is TRBV10-3 and J usage is TRBJ2-1; D possibly corresponds to TRBD2 (6 bases). The germline CDR1 and CDR2 sequences are ENHRY and SYGVKD. With 10 bases removed from V and 2 bases from J, the gap between germline ends came to 24 bases. The CDR3 contains 17 residues. CDR3 in amino acids: CATRRGETGETYNEQFF. The CDR3, as DNA: TGTGCCACCCGGAGGGGAGAGACGGGGGAGACCTACAATGAGCAGTTCTTC.

This clonotype appeared many times. This sequence joins TRBV20-1 and TRBJ1-2; D is undetermined. The CDR3 extends over 10 amino acids. Trimming removed 6 bases at V and 2 bases at J, with 4 bases between. The germline CDR1 and CDR2 sequences are DFQATT and SNEGSKA (reference sequence). The CDR3 DNA is TGCAGTGCCACAAACTATGGCTACACCTTC. Encoded protein: CSATNYGYTF.

The genes are TRBV7-2 and TRBJ2-2; D ambiguous. V gave up 7 bases and J gave up 6 bases, with 12 bases separating them. This CDR3 region has 13 residues. The germline CDR1 and CDR2 sequences are SGHTA and FQGNSA. CDR3 sequence reads: CASTLRGPGELFF. The DNA for the CDR3 is TGTGCCAGCACCCTCAGAGGTCCCGGGGAGCTGTTTTTT.